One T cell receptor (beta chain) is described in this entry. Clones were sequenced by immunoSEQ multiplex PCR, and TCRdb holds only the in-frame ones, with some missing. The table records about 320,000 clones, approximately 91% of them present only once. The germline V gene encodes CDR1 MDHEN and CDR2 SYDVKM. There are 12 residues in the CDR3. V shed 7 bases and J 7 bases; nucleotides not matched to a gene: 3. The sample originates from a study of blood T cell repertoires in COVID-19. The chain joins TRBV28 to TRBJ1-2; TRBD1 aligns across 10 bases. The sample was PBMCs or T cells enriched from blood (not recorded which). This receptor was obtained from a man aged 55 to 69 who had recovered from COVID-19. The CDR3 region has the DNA TGTGCCAGCAACGACAGGGGGCTTGGCTACACCTTC. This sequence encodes CASNDRGLGYTF.